This record covers a single TCR beta chain. The antigen is undetermined. This sample was included in a study of T cells after posttransplantation cyclophosphamide. The CDR3 covers 15 residues. Per germline, CDR1 SGHVS and CDR2 FQNEAQ. The V and J ends lost 1 base and 4 bases, in that order; junction bases with no gene match: 3. Findings and limits, study-wide: Tissue-infiltrating T cells from skin or gut overlapped little with blood T cells.

Cyclophosphamide on days +3 and +4 followed busulfan-fludarabine conditioning and a marrow graft. Only in-frame clones appear in the TCRdb table, and some are missing; sequencing was by immunoSEQ multiplex PCR. The data show about 17,000 clones, roughly 80% seen once. This sequence joins TRBV7-8 and TRBJ1-3; 8 bases line up with TRBD1. The TCR comes from a female patient aged 40-50 years who received an allogeneic stem cell transplant from a related donor, was CMV-positive, and had no GVHD. The graft donor may have contributed some T cells. This material consisted of CD8+ T cells sorted from PBMCs, taken around 2,000 days after a stem cell transplant with posttransplant cyclophosphamide. CDR3: CASSLGQGQGNTIYF. Here the CDR3 DNA reads TGTGCCAGCAGCTTAGGACAGGGGCAAGGAAACACCATATATTTT.